The following is a T cell receptor (beta chain) sequence with its context. Its antigen remains unidentified. Vbeta (60) and Jbeta (13) primers were used in the PCR. Clones were read by immunoSEQ multiplex PCR, and TCRdb kept only the in-frame ones, dropping some. The data show about 120,000 clones, 75% to 85% seen once. This sample was taken from a study of cytomegalovirus exposure and HLA in healthy donors. Study summary: Counted in an early data release were some 81 million unique TCRs from HLA-typed donors.

There are 15 residues in the CDR3. Germline V gene sequence: CDR1 MDHEN, CDR2 SYDVKM. The V end was cut by 3 bases, the J end by 2 bases, with 12 bases between. Study-wide findings and caveats: Reportedly, a later analysis found an Asian-associated ancestry cluster had fewer N-insertions than the roughly 700-donor mean. Productive status was seen about 87% or about 30% of the time for most TCR beta V segments in an earlier analysis.

The chain carries TRBV28 and TRBJ2-3; D unclear. Sequenced input: PBMCs. This sequence was found in a woman aged 18-29 years in good health and CMV-seropositive. The CDR3 DNA follows: TGTGCCAGCAGTTTTTTTACCTACTACACAGATACGCAGTATTTT. Amino acid sequence: CASSFFTYYTDTQYF.